Sequencing of this TCR beta chain was carried out in a study of vaccination and CD4 T cells after COVID-19 (dated by TCRdb to the early 2020s). At the level of the whole study: Convalescent patients had a positive SARS-CoV-2 result on nasal swab PCR, and of these patients, several had mild disease and one had severe disease. The convalescent cohort comprised six males and four females, including two Hispanic individuals, seven Caucasians, two Asians and one multiracial person. Participants received two doses of either the Pfizer-BioNTech BNT162b2 vaccine (n=8) or the Moderna mRNA-1273 vaccine (n=2). Post-COVID blood samples from convalescent patients were collected a median of around 110 days after diagnosis, with a range of 35 to 161 days. Post-vaccine blood samples were obtained a median of about 72 days after the second vaccine dose, with a range of roughly 13 to 250 days. A few convalescent patients were sampled both early after vaccination (day 14) and late after vaccination (days 161 to 241). Culture stimuli were overlapping spike peptide pools from SARS-CoV-2 and from the common cold coronaviruses HCoV-NL63, HCoV-OC43 and HCoV-229E. Control cultures used a CEFX viral epitope pool as positive control, an HIV-1 Nef peptide pool as negative control, or no peptide. The spike-specific CD4+ TCR repertoire was compared before and after mRNA vaccination in approximately 9 COVID-19 convalescent patients and 4 infection-naive healthy vaccine recipients.

Library preparation used PCR. DNA from cultured CD4+ T cells underwent TCR sequencing with the Oncomine TCR Beta short-read assay at the Johns Hopkins FTIC core. Genomic DNA was extracted from the cultured CD4+ T cells with the QIAamp micro DNA kit. Oncomine TCR Beta libraries from cultured CD4+ T cells were pooled with unique dual indexes and sequenced on an Illumina iSeq 100. In the paper's pipeline: Non-productive sequences were removed, and CDR3s that did not start with C, did not end with F or W, or were shorter than 7 amino acids were discarded. The MANAFEST web application was used to identify antigen-specific clonotypes by comparing peptide-stimulated wells against reference wells and other culture wells. For a clone to be called positive, the clone needed an FDR below 0.05, an odds ratio above 5, and a productive frequency above 0.1% in at least two of three replicate wells. A clonotype counted as cross-reactive if it showed significant expansion both in the SARS-CoV-2 spike wells and in at least one common cold coronavirus spike condition. Using R version 3.6.1, CDR3 homology was evaluated through Levenshtein distances (stringdist) along with unrooted phylogenetic trees (ape). TCRdb reran the public reads through fastp at Q25 and MiXCR, keeping productive beta chains. Duplicate CDR3 protein sequences are folded into a single record with the most common DNA and genes. These V and J calls derive from TCRdb rather than the authors' analysis. Here the sample has about 20,000 distinct CDR3 sequences; around 37% occur a single time. The ten largest account for 2.6% of the sample.

For this clonotype: Its recognized antigen is unknown. There are no base qualities to consult, and no much larger clone falls within one base.

Relative to germline, V is 4 bases shorter and J is 0 bases shorter, with 9 bases between their ends. The CDR3 sequence holds 14 residues, the cysteine and phenylalanine included. Left in the record is the CDR3 DNA by itself, 42 bases read in frame from the first base. Reading the label with the study, this specimen's time point is: late sampling 161 to 241 days after vaccination in three convalescent patients. Reading the label with the study, this specimen's treatment or condition is: approximately 10-day PBMC culture with coronavirus spike peptide pools or control peptides (ViraFEST assay). The ViraFEST assay, used in the study, expanded antigen-specific T cells with peptide pools and then identified the expanded clonotypes through TCR sequencing. The convalescent patients' positive SARS-CoV-2 PCR tests fell between March and December 2020, which was before the Alpha, Beta and Delta variants emerged in the United States. Each well held 2 million to 2.5 million PBMCs cultured with approximately 10 ug/ml peptide pools in IMDM containing approximately 4.8% human AB serum and around 10 IU/ml IL-2. On days 3 and 7, half of the culture medium was replaced with fresh IL-2-containing medium. Once the cells had been in culture for less than 11 days, the EasySep CD4+ T cell isolation kit was used to isolate CD4+ T cells by negative selection. Ficoll-Paque Plus gradient centrifugation was used to isolate PBMCs from whole blood, and the isolated PBMCs were then either used fresh or cryopreserved at -140C. Triplicate wells were generally used for each culture condition.

Results the study describes overall, beyond this receptor: Only a relatively small number of convalescent patients were included in the study, and early timepoints following natural infection were not analyzed. In convalescent patients, nearly all vaccine-specific clones (304 of 307) were found to be mono-reactive for SARS-CoV-2 spike rather than cross-reactive with common cold coronaviruses. The median number of SARS-CoV-2-reactive clonotypes rose from around 21 after infection to 38 after vaccination, but the change was not significant. In convalescent patients, a median 86.3% of post-vaccine SARS-CoV-2-reactive clones were detected only after vaccination, and vaccine-specific priming was suggested by this finding.

This clonotype was obtained from a human donor who had recovered from COVID-19. The chain was built from TRBV12-3 or TRBV12-4 and TRBJ1-1; TRBD1 is a weak D gene call, 5 bases matching. Here the sequenced sample was CD4+ T cells from blood, cultured in vitro, taken about 7 months after SARS-CoV-2 vaccination. CDR3 loop: CASSSEQVNTEAFF. The nucleotides are TGTGCCAGCAGTTCGGAACAGGTGAACACTGAAGCTTTCTTT.